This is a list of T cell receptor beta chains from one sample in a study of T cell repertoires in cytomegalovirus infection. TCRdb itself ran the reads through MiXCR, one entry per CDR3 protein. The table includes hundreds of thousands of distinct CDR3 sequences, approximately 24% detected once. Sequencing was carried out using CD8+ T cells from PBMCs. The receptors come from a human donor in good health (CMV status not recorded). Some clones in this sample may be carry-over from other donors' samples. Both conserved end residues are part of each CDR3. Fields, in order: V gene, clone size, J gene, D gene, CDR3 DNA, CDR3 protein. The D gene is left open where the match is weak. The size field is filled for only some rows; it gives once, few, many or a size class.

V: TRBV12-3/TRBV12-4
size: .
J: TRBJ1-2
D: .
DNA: TGTGCCAGCAGTTTAGATTGGGGGCACAGCTATGGCTACACCTTC
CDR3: CASSLDWGHSYGYTF

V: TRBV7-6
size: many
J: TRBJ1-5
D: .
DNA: TGTGCCAGCAGCTCTCAACCGGACGCCTATCAGCCCCAGCATTTT
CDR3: CASSSQPDAYQPQHF

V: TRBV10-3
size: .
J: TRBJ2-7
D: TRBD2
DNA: TGTGCCATCCAAGTAGAGCGGGGGAGCTCCTACGAGCAGTACTTC
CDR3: CAIQVERGSSYEQYF

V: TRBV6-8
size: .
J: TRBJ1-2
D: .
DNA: TGTGCCAGCAGTTACAGTCTCTCCGGGACGGATTATGGCTACACCTTC
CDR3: CASSYSLSGTDYGYTF

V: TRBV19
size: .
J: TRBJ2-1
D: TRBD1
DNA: TGTGCCAGTAGTATACAGGGGGTGGACTACAATGAGCAGTTCTTC
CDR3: CASSIQGVDYNEQFF

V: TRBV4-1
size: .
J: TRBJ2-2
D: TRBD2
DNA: TGCGCCAGCAGCCCGCCCCGTGGCGGGGGGATACCCACCGGGGAGCTGTTTTTT
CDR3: CASSPPRGGGIPTGELFF

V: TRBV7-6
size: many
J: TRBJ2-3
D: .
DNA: TGTGCCAGCAGCCCCTTTCCTCGGCGGAGAAGCACAGATACGCAGTATTTT
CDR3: CASSPFPRRRSTDTQYF

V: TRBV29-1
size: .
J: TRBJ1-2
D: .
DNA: TGCAGCGTTGAAACAGGCAACAACTATGGCTACACCTTC
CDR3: CSVETGNNYGYTF

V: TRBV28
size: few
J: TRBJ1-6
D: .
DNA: TGTGCCAGCAGCCCTAGAAGCCGGAGCTCCTATAATTCACCCCTCCACTTT
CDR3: CASSPRSRSSYNSPLHF

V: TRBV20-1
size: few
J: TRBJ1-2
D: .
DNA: TGCAGTGCCAGGCCCGCCGGGGGTGGGTATGGCTACACCTTC
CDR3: CSARPAGGGYGYTF

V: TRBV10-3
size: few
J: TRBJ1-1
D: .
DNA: TGTGCCATCGGATCAACGACAGGAGGCACTGAAGCTTTCTTT
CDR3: CAIGSTTGGTEAFF

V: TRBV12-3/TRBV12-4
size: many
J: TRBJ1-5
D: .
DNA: TGTGCCAGCAGTCATGATGGGGGTGCCAATCAGCCCCAGCATTTT
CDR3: CASSHDGGANQPQHF

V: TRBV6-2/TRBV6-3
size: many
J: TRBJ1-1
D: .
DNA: TGTGCCAGCAGTTACGCCAGGGCCTATGAAGCTTTCTTT
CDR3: CASSYARAYEAFF

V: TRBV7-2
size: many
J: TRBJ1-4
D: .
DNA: TGTGCCAGCAGCGATTGGGGGGGCGATGAAAAACTGTTTTTT
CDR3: CASSDWGGDEKLFF

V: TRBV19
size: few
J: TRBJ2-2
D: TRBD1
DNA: TGTGCCAGTAGTATAAGCCGGACAGGGGCGGCCGGGGAGCTGTTTTTT
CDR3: CASSISRTGAAGELFF

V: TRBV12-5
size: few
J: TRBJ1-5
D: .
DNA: TGTGCTAGTGGTACACACCCTCTAGATCAGCCCCAGCATTTT
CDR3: CASGTHPLDQPQHF

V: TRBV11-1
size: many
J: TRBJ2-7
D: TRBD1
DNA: TGTGCCAGCAGCAACCCGGGACAGCTTAACTCCTACGAGCAGTACTTC
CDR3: CASSNPGQLNSYEQYF

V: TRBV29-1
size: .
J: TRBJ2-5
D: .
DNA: TGCAGCGTTCAAGAGACACCCCAAGAGACCCAGTACTTC
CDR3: CSVQETPQETQYF

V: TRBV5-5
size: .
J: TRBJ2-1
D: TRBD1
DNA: TGTGCCAGCAGCTTGGTGTACGGGACAGGGCGTGAGCAGTTCTTC
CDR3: CASSLVYGTGREQFF

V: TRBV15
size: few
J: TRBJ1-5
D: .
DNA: TGTGCCACCAGCAGAGTGGGTAGGGATCAGCCCCAGCATTTT
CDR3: CATSRVGRDQPQHF

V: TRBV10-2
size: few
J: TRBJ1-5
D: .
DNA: TGCGCCAGCAGTGAGGGTCGACATCAGCCCCAGCATTTT
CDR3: CASSEGRHQPQHF

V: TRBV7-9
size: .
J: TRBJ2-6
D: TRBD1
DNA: TGTGCCAGCAGGCCTAGAGAAAGGGACAGGGGTACTGGGGCCAACGTCCTGACTTTC
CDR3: CASRPRERDRGTGANVLTF